The 14 T cell receptor beta chains presented below share a single source sample, sequenced in a study of blood T cell repertoires in COVID-19. Sequencing was performed with immunoSEQ multiplex PCR; in TCRdb, only in-frame clones are kept and a portion is missing. Of fewer than 150,000 clones in the sample, 75% to 90% were seen once. Sequenced input: PBMCs or T cells enriched from blood (not recorded which). The receptors originated from a man aged 25 to 45 who had recovered from COVID-19.

The chain combines TRBV5-4 with TRBJ1-2, with TRBD1 matching over 10 bases. The CDR3 totals 17 residues. V shed 0 bases, J shed 8 bases, and the junction held 13 bases outside the gene matches. Germline V CDR1 and CDR2: SGHNT, YYREEE (reference sequence). The CDR3 loop is CASSLVYPTGGERGYTF. CDR3 bases: TGTGCCAGCAGCTTGGTATACCCGACAGGGGGCGAGCGAGGCTACACCTTC.

The rearrangement uses TRBV28 and TRBJ2-7; 8 bases fit TRBD1. In germline, CDR1 is MDHEN, CDR2 SYDVKM. The junction had 7 bases not matched to a gene; V was cut back by 6 bases and J by 0 bases. This CDR3 has 15 residues. This CDR3 is CASSMTGVFSYEQYF. The CDR3 DNA follows: TGTGCCAGCAGCATGACAGGGGTATTCTCCTACGAGCAGTACTTC.

The genes are TRBV2 and TRBJ1-5; D not certain. The CDR3 sequence is 14 residues long. Germline CDR1 and CDR2: SNHLY and FYNNEI. Deletions cut 1 base from V and 7 bases from J, with 11 bases between. The CDR3 nucleotides are TGTGCCAGCAGTGAAGTGGGCCCCCCCCAGCCCCAGCATTTT. Encoded protein: CASSEVGPPQPQHF.

This clone was seen a few times. This chain uses TRBV10-3 with TRBJ2-1, with D possibly matching TRBD1 (6 bases). CDR1 is ENHRY and CDR2 is SYGVKD in the germline V gene. The V and J ends lost 0 bases and 0 bases respectively, with 6 bases between them. The CDR3 has 15 amino acids. The DNA of the CDR3 is TGTGCCATCAGTGAGTCAGGGGGCTCCTACAATGAGCAGTTCTTC. It is translated as CAISESGGSYNEQFF.

The genes are TRBV6-1 and TRBJ2-7; no clear D gene. The CDR3 has 15 amino acids. Germline V gene data show CDR1 as MNHNS and CDR2 as SASEGT. V was cut by 1 base and J by 0 bases, with 10 bases left in between. DNA for the CDR3: TGTGCCAGCAGTGAAGAGGTCTCTAGCTCCTACGAGCAGTACTTC. Translating gives CASSEEVSSSYEQYF.

The chain is built from TRBV11-2 and TRBJ1-4; TRBD1 matches 9 bases. Unmatched junction bases numbered 3, after V lost 5 bases and J lost 2 bases. CDR1 and CDR2 (germline): SGHAT, FQNNGV. The CDR3 extends over 15 amino acids. This CDR3 is CASSITGGTNEKLFF. The CDR3 nucleotides read TGTGCCAGCAGCATTACAGGGGGCACTAATGAAAAACTGTTTTTT.

The rearrangement joins TRBV6-6 to TRBJ2-2, with 13 bases that match TRBD2. The germline CDR1 and CDR2 sequences are MNHNY and SVGAGI (reference sequence). V lost 5 bases to trimming and J lost 0 bases; unmatched junction nucleotides: 9. The CDR3 is made up of 19 amino acids. Here the CDR3 reads CASSRPTSGGNANTGELFF. CDR3 DNA: TGTGCCAGCAGTCGACCGACTAGCGGGGGGAACGCGAACACCGGGGAGCTGTTTTTT.

This clone has more than one count but fewer than ten. This chain connects TRBV7-6 to TRBJ2-7, with D maybe TRBD2 (6 bases). Germline loops: CDR1 SGHVS, CDR2 FNYEAQ. Trimming shortened V by 5 bases and J by 0 bases, and 11 bases separated the two germline ends. The length of the CDR3 is 14 residues. CDR3 nucleotide sequence: TGTGCCAGCAGCCCACGGGAGTTCTCCTACGAGCAGTACGTC. The encoded protein is CASSPREFSYEQYV.

V usage is TRBV5-6 and J usage is TRBJ2-7, with D hard to call. Germline CDR1 SGHDT, CDR2 YYEEEE. The CDR3 sequence is 13 residues long. V was cut by 1 base and J by 1 base, with 6 bases left in between. CDR3 residues: CASSLRFSYEQYF. As DNA, the CDR3 is TGTGCCAGCAGCTTGCGGTTTTCCTACGAGCAGTACTTC.

This chain joins TRBV4-1 and TRBJ1-5; possibly TRBD1 for D (5 bases). Trimming left V 1 base short and J 6 bases short, with 10 bases between. The CDR3 contains 14 residues. The germline CDR1 and CDR2 sequences are MGHRA and YSYEKL. DNA of the CDR3: TGCGCCAGCAGCCAAGTTACAGGTTTTCAGCCCCAGCATTTT. Translation: CASSQVTGFQPQHF.

This clone occurred many times. This rearrangement joins TRBV7-9 to TRBJ2-5; TRBD2 aligns across 8 bases. Germline V gives CDR1 SEHNR, CDR2 FQNEAQ (reference sequence). The V and J ends lost 5 bases and 4 bases, in that order; junction bases with no gene match: 9. The CDR3 has 15 amino acids. In nucleotides, the CDR3 is TGTGCCAGCAGCATTAGCGGGGAAAGTGGAGAGACCCAGTACTTC. It encodes CASSISGESGETQYF.

V gene TRBV29-1 combines with J gene TRBJ2-7; D call uncertain. Trimming removed 1 base from V and 8 bases from J, with 9 bases in between. Per germline, CDR1 SQVTM and CDR2 ANQGSEA. The length of the CDR3 is 11 residues. The CDR3 loop is CSVEATSQQYF. The CDR3, as DNA: TGCAGCGTTGAAGCTACGTCACAGCAGTACTTC.

V and J are TRBV29-1 and TRBJ1-2, with D possibly TRBD1 on 5 matching bases. The CDR3 runs to 13 residues. V was pared by 5 bases and J by 8 bases, with 18 bases between. The germline gives CDR1 SQVTM, CDR2 ANQGSEA. In nucleotides, the CDR3 is TGCAGCGTTTTGGGGCAGTCCAGCAGGGGCTACACCTTC. Encoded protein: CSVLGQSSRGYTF.

This clone was recorded once. In nucleotides, the CDR3 is TGTGCCAGCATCTGGGGGGCGGGAGTCGGCGAGCAGTACTTC. It is translated as CASIWGAGVGEQYF. This chain uses TRBV2 with TRBJ2-7; a weak D match, TRBD2 (7 bases). V was clipped by 7 bases and J by 6 bases, with 19 bases between them. Germline CDR1 SNHLY, CDR2 FYNNEI. The CDR3 contains 14 residues.